This TCR beta chain stems from a study of post-analysis software for immune sequencing data. Notes on the study in general: Among multiple sclerosis patients, normalized Chao1 diversity was significantly below that of controls. Same-batch samples co-clustered strongly by F measure. Roughly five TRBV segments appeared more often in patients than in controls, and TRBV5-6, TRBV5-1 and TRBV20-1 were among these.

Unique molecular identifiers were carried by the TCR beta cDNA libraries. TCRdb passed the PCR reads through MiXCR, listing each CDR3 protein once. The profile shows about 820,000 distinct CDR3 sequences, approximately 57% of them singletons. The ends lost 4 bases at V and 4 bases at J; junction bases unmatched: 9. This CDR3 has 15 amino acids. The V gene's germline CDR1 is SEHNR and CDR2 FQNEAQ (reference sequence). For this clonotype: No antigen is known for it.

The TCR was taken from a girl between 10 and 17 years old with multiple sclerosis. The rearrangement joins TRBV7-9 to TRBJ2-7; 8 bases are a match to TRBD1. Material for sequencing was blood. CDR3 residues: CASSSQGGIEYEQYF. In nucleotides, the CDR3 is TGTGCCAGCAGCTCACAGGGGGGTATCGAATACGAGCAGTACTTC.